The 10 T cell receptor beta chains below come from one sample, sequenced in a study of human T cells and chemical hapten exposure. TCRdb passed the RACE reads through MiXCR, listing each CDR3 protein once. The sample lists 300,000 to 450,000 distinct CDR3 sequences, 4.5% to 6% occurring once. Time point described: pre-sensitization, week 0. Treatment indicated: therapeutic diphenylcyclopropenone sensitization with weekly scalp DPC. Sequencing was performed on whole blood, taken in connection with sensitization to the hapten diphenylcyclopropenone (DPC). Every receptor here comes from a woman in her fifties or sixties with alopecia areata. Some clones in this sample may be carry-over from other donors' samples.

This clonotype was recorded at least ten times. The chain couples TRBV20-1 to TRBJ2-4; possibly TRBD1 or TRBD2 for D (5 bases each). The germline V gene encodes CDR1 DFQATT and CDR2 SNEGSKA (reference sequence). V lost 5 bases and J lost 4, with 15 bases in between. The CDR3 spans 14 residues. CDR3 in amino acids: CSAPAGTAKNIQYF. The CDR3 nucleotides read TGCAGTGCTCCGGCCGGGACGGCGAAAAACATTCAGTACTTC.

This clonotype was recorded at least ten times. This rearrangement joins TRBV20-1 to TRBJ2-3, with D possibly matching TRBD2 (6 bases). The CDR3 loop spans 16 amino acids. The germline V gene encodes CDR1 DFQATT and CDR2 SNEGSKA (reference sequence). The ends were cut back, 6 bases at V and 2 bases at J, with 21 bases in the middle. CDR3 nucleotides: TGCAGTGCCAACGCCCGCCGGGGGAGGCCCACAGATACGCAGTATTTT. Residues: CSANARRGRPTDTQYF.

This clonotype appeared many times. The genes are TRBV2 and TRBJ2-1; TRBD2 aligns across 9 bases. The CDR3 length is 14 residues. V shed 6 bases and J 6 bases; nucleotides not matched to a gene: 6. The germline gives CDR1 SNHLY, CDR2 FYNNEI. CDR3 in amino acids: CASRSSGGSNEQFF. DNA for the CDR3: TGTGCCAGCAGGTCCAGCGGGGGGAGCAATGAGCAGTTCTTC.

This clonotype was picked up many times. V usage is TRBV11-2 and J usage is TRBJ2-2, with D unresolved. Germline V gene sequence: CDR1 SGHAT, CDR2 FQNNGV. This CDR3 is built from 16 residues. V gave up 5 bases and J gave up 4 bases, with 17 bases separating them. This chain's CDR3 is CASSTPTGGPTGELFF. CDR3 in DNA: TGTGCCAGCAGCACCCCTACGGGCGGTCCCACCGGGGAGCTGTTTTTT.

This clonotype was seen many times. V gene TRBV24-1 combines with J gene TRBJ2-3; D gene uncertain. The germline CDR1 and CDR2 sequences are KGHDR and SFDVKD. CDR3 length: 16 residues. The V and J ends lost 0 bases and 1 base respectively, with 10 bases between them. The chain's CDR3 is CATSDLLASGTDTQYF. CDR3 coding DNA: TGTGCCACCAGTGATTTGCTGGCCTCGGGCACAGATACGCAGTATTTT.

Ten or more counts support this clonotype. This rearrangement joins TRBV7-2 to TRBJ2-1, with D hard to call. This CDR3 spans 13 amino acids. V was trimmed by 1 base and J by 6 bases, leaving 7 bases between them. The germline V gene encodes CDR1 SGHTA and CDR2 FQGNSA. The CDR3 DNA follows: TGTGCCAGCAGCTTAGAGGTCATCAATGAGCAGTTCTTC. This translates into CASSLEVINEQFF.

This clonotype has a count of ten or more. The gene calls are TRBV18 and TRBJ2-3; D gene uncertain. Germline assignment: CDR1 KGHSH and CDR2 LQKENI. V lost 2 bases, J lost 2 bases, and 5 bases lay in between. This CDR3 comprises 13 residues. The CDR3, as DNA: TGTGCCAGCTCACCATTGGACACAGATACGCAGTATTTT. The encoded protein is CASSPLDTDTQYF. The full variable domain, rest sourced from reference TRBV18 and TRBJ2-3, is NAGVMQNPRHLVRRRGQEARLRCSPMKGHSHVYWYRQLPEEGLKFMVYLQKENIIDESGMPKERFSAEFPKEGPSILRIQQVVRGDSAAYFCASSPLDTDTQYFGPGTRLTVL.

The gene calls are TRBV7-2 and TRBJ2-7; possible D gene TRBD2, 6 bases. The CDR3 extends over 12 amino acids. V shed 5 bases and J shed 6 bases, with 11 bases lying between them. Germline loops: CDR1 SGHTA, CDR2 FQGNSA. In DNA, the CDR3 is TGTGCCAGCAGCCCCGGGAGTACCGAGCAGTACTTC. Translated: CASSPGSTEQYF.

This clonotype was counted ten times or more. The V gene is TRBV9, the J gene TRBJ2-5; D gene unclear. Per the germline V gene, CDR1 is SGDLS and CDR2 is YYNGEE. V was shortened by 3 bases and J by 1 base, with 13 bases between the two germline ends. This CDR3 has 15 amino acids. The CDR3 region is CASSAFSRTQETQYF. In DNA, the CDR3 is TGTGCCAGCAGCGCCTTCTCCCGGACCCAAGAGACCCAGTACTTC.

The chain uses TRBV6-1 and TRBJ2-6; D call uncertain. Trimming took off 2 bases at V and 2 bases at J, with 4 bases between the two ends. Germline V gene lookup returns CDR1 MNHNS and CDR2 SASEGT. The CDR3 extends over 14 amino acids. CDR3 sequence (DNA): TGTGCCAGCAGTGAAAGTGCTGGGGCCAACGTCCTGACTTTC. Residues: CASSESAGANVLTF.